The subject of this entry is one T cell receptor beta chain. The antigen this receptor binds is unknown. Qualities for individual bases were not recorded, and no much larger clone is one base off. The sample originates from a study of PD-L1 blockade in urothelial cancer (dated by TCRdb to 2016 to 2017). Context from the whole study: Therapy was started in about 2014 for all patients, and atezolizumab 1,200 mg was administered intravenously every 3 weeks. Blood samples gave a median of around 140,000 T cells and 82,636 unique TCRs, with a median clonality of approximately 0.08. Durable clinical benefit was achieved by nine patients and was not achieved by 20 patients. Blood samples were analyzed at two time points: 3 weeks after treatment start (second dose) and 6 weeks after treatment start. An exploratory multi-omic analysis was conducted of the somatic, immune and clinical correlates of response to PD-L1 blockade with atezolizumab in urothelial cancer. About 85% of the roughly 30 patients were males with bladder-origin urothelial cancer, and 18 of 29 reported a prior smoking history. Durable clinical benefit was defined as progression-free survival longer than 6 months, and TCR features were also tested against progression-free and overall survival. Patients had an ECOG performance status of 0 or 1 and had received between 0 and 3 prior chemotherapy regimens. Pretreatment blood TCR-seq was available for around 29 patients, at least one posttreatment blood collection was obtained for some 25 patients, and tumor TCR-seq was available for some 25 patients. Pretreatment tumor samples and matched peripheral blood, collected serially before and after atezolizumab treatment, underwent TCR sequencing. In the same patients, whole exome sequencing and RNA sequencing of pretreatment tumors were performed in addition to TCR sequencing.

The time point label on this specimen signifies: pretreatment peripheral blood. The cohort included under 35 patients with locally advanced or metastatic urothelial carcinoma who were treated at Memorial Sloan Kettering on a trial protocol. Peripheral blood mononuclear cells were collected pretreatment and during treatment, at between 1 and 8 total time points per patient. The Qiagen DNeasy Blood extraction kit was used to purify genomic DNA from total PBMCs and from tumor samples. Collected pretreatment and during treatment, PBMCs were isolated and stored as previously described. What the work shows at the level of the full study, not this receptor alone: Because of the small sample size (n ≈ 31) and the many exploratory analyses performed, the results are intended to be regarded as hypothesis-generating. At 3 weeks after the start of treatment, tumor-associated TCR clones in peripheral blood had expanded more in patients with durable benefit (n ≈ 24, p = 0.022). A pretreatment peripheral blood TCR clonality below the median was linked to improved progression-free and overall survival.

The CDR3 sequence holds 15 residues, the cysteine and phenylalanine included. Only the CDR3 part of the read is kept: 45 bases, read in frame from the first base. The germline V and J ends show losses of 2 bases and 6 bases respectively, and no gene match explains 10 bases of the junction. CDR1 and CDR2 are read off the germline V gene as MNHEY and SVGAGI. Synthetic TCR analog templates were spiked into each PCR to estimate absolute template abundance from read counts. Using the immunoSEQ assay, TCRbeta CDR3 regions were amplified from genomic DNA with bias-controlled V and J gene primers. Sequencing of rearranged TCRbeta segments was performed at approximately 20X coverage. The authors processed their data as follows. Sequencing errors were corrected by clustering and CDR3s were annotated against IMGT to assign V, D and J genes. Out-of-frame and stop-codon sequences were excluded, and only productive TCRbeta rearrangements were used in downstream analyses. Clonality was calculated as one minus the Shannon entropy normalized by the log of the number of unique productive sequences. Clones differing between time points or between blood and tumor were identified by Fisher's exact test with Benjamini-Hochberg correction at adjusted p below 0.01. Held by TCRdb, this immuneACCESS table contains in-frame sequences only and omits some clones. Under half of the omission traces to an unresolved V gene where checked; the cause of the rest is unknown. V and J calls and clone size follow that table, whereas D and trimming were derived from the DNA. This sample comprises 58,000 or so clones, roughly 79% of them detected only once. The ten largest clonotypes hold under 3.5% of the sample.

The source of this sequence is a man between 65 and 85 years old with urothelial cancer. The chain joins TRBV6-5 to TRBJ2-7, with 7 central nucleotides matching TRBD1. The sequences come from PBMCs, collected around atezolizumab (anti-PD-L1) treatment. The sequenced DNA is TGTGCCAGCAGTTACAAGGGGGCCAACCCTACCGAGCAGTACTTC. This codes for CASSYKGANPTEQYF.